The rows below give T cell receptor beta chains drawn from one sample of a study of T cells in Graves' hyperthyroidism and ophthalmopathy. TCRdb analysed the multiplex PCR reads with MiXCR anew, one entry per CDR3 protein. This sample carries under 550,000 distinct CDR3 sequences, 20% of them seen once, and the ten largest clones take roughly 47%. The sample consisted of blood. These receptors all come from a man aged 35 to 55 with Graves' ophthalmopathy. The CDR3 runs from the conserved cysteine through the conserved F or W. A D gene is named only where the DNA matches it firmly.

v_call	d_call	cdr3_length	j_call	cdr3_aa
TRBV5-5	TRBD2	18	TRBJ2-3	CASTPGLAGGPSDDTQYF
TRBV12-3/TRBV12-4	-	14	TRBJ2-1	CASSAPGSHNEQFF
TRBV12-3/TRBV12-4	TRBD1	13	TRBJ2-5	CASRLGQAETQYF
TRBV27	TRBD1	15	TRBJ1-6	CASSTMTGSKSPLHF
TRBV6-1	-	14	TRBJ1-2	CASSEAIGVSGYTF
TRBV18	-	14	TRBJ2-2	CASSPQEPVGELFF
TRBV5-1	-	16	TRBJ2-2	CASSVARDRGTGELFF
TRBV6-1	-	15	TRBJ1-3	CASTPMTASGNTIYF
TRBV12-3/TRBV12-4	-	17	TRBJ2-2	CASSPHGTANAAGELFF
TRBV2	TRBD1	14	TRBJ1-1	CASTEGTGDTEAFF
TRBV11-2	-	14	TRBJ2-5	CASTRTELGETQYF
TRBV2	-	15	TRBJ2-5	CASSEGMAVQETQYF
TRBV5-4	TRBD1	15	TRBJ2-7	CASSSYHQGDYEQYF
TRBV11-2	TRBD2	20	TRBJ2-5	CASGYPPTGTSGSLVETQYF
TRBV27	-	15	TRBJ1-1	CASSLLGLKNTEAFF
TRBV6-8	TRBD1	16	TRBJ2-7	CASSYVVRGQNYEQYF
TRBV5-1	TRBD2	20	TRBJ2-1	CASSLLPGLAGLSSYNEQFF
TRBV30	TRBD1	13	TRBJ1-5	CAWSSQGAQPQHF
TRBV14	-	15	TRBJ2-7	CASSPHAGTAYEQYF
TRBV7-2	-	13	TRBJ1-2	CASSLRGVGGYTF
TRBV2	-	14	TRBJ1-5	CASSEAAGRQPQHF
TRBV27	-	13	TRBJ2-2	CASSLAQTGELFF
TRBV7-6	-	15	TRBJ1-1	CASSLYEQGNTEAFF
TRBV19	TRBD1	11	TRBJ2-1	CASNRGHEQFF
TRBV20-1	-	14	TRBJ1-4	CSASSAEKGEKLFF
TRBV4-3	TRBD2	20	TRBJ2-2	CASSQAAGTSGRVNAGELFF
TRBV6-1	-	13	TRBJ2-2	CASSERFTGELFF
TRBV18	-	13	TRBJ2-3	CASSPVPGDTQYF
TRBV5-1	-	14	TRBJ2-7	CASSSGDPRYEQYF
TRBV29-1	TRBD1	14	TRBJ2-2	CSVERTGVTGELFF
TRBV6-4	-	14	TRBJ1-2	CASSPLDRIYGYTF
TRBV29-1	-	14	TRBJ2-1	CSVDVTRAYNEQFF
TRBV6-1	TRBD2	14	TRBJ2-7	CASSASGRDYEQYF
TRBV7-8	TRBD2	18	TRBJ2-5	CASSLGTTSGPTQETQYF
TRBV6-2/TRBV6-3	TRBD1	14	TRBJ2-1	CASRKQGAVNEQFF
TRBV20-1	TRBD2	15	TRBJ2-7	CSAARGGGRAYEQYF
TRBV20-1	-	15	TRBJ1-5	CSARELGRDNQPQHF
TRBV30	-	16	TRBJ1-2	CAWSVGPISFNYGYTF
TRBV5-1	-	13	TRBJ2-7	CASSSRTAPEQYF
TRBV10-3	-	15	TRBJ1-1	CAISAHGTMNTEAFF
TRBV3-1	TRBD2	17	TRBJ2-1	CASSQPRTSGGYNEQFF
TRBV9	-	13	TRBJ1-6	CASSVGLGSPLHF
TRBV15	-	11	TRBJ2-1	CATSRDNEQFF
TRBV20-1	TRBD2	16	TRBJ2-5	CSARPFLAGDKETQYF
TRBV6-2/TRBV6-3	TRBD2	16	TRBJ2-7	CASSYKLAGPSYEQYF
TRBV27	-	17	TRBJ2-1	CASSFRGGGGQVNEQFF
TRBV27	TRBD1	15	TRBJ1-1	CASSLDRVWNTEAFF
TRBV5-1	TRBD2	16	TRBJ2-1	CASSDEGLAGGYEQFF
TRBV10-3	-	14	TRBJ2-1	CAIAFDSSYNEQFF
TRBV20-1	-	14	TRBJ2-7	CSASPSGGTYEQYF
TRBV28	TRBD1	17	TRBJ1-6	CASSPLTGSFYNSPLHF
TRBV4-2	-	13	TRBJ2-3	CASSQDKGDTQYF
TRBV7-9	TRBD1	15	TRBJ2-1	CASSSGQGVFGEQFF
TRBV20-1	-	15	TRBJ2-1	CSTLLGGTGYNEQFF
TRBV5-8	-	17	TRBJ1-5	CASSRSGPRVGGQPQHF
TRBV2	-	22	TRBJ2-1	CASNNKPRQGIVAGEVYNEQFF
TRBV6-1	TRBD1	15	TRBJ2-3	CASSIDRVSTDTQYF
TRBV5-4	TRBD2	16	TRBJ2-3	CASTLGLGGLTDTQYF
TRBV11-2	-	12	TRBJ1-1	CASTRLGGEAFF